The entry that follows covers one T cell receptor (beta chain) sequence. Its cognate antigen is unknown. Allogeneic regulatory or mature dendritic cells were co-cultured for under six days with CFSE-labeled sorted T cells at 1:10. Trimming took 4 bases from V and 5 from J, leaving 9 bases between them. The CDR3 is made up of 13 amino acids. Germline V CDR1 and CDR2: KGHSH, LQKENI. Assay: immunoSEQ multiplex PCR; the TCRdb copy retains only in-frame clones and omits some. The top ten clones hold about 2.6% of a sample with some 10,000 clones, roughly 70% of them seen once. This entry belongs to a study of regulatory dendritic cells for organ transplantation. In the study overall: On day 6, the dendritic cells were exposed to LPS.

Sequenced sample: memory CD4+ T cells from blood cultured with regulatory dendritic cells. Subset here: CD45RO+ memory T cells. The chain is built from TRBV18 and TRBJ2-1; D possibly corresponds to TRBD2 (7 bases). This sequence was found in a human donor in good health. The chain's CDR3 is CASSQGGDNEQFF. The CDR3 region has the DNA TGTGCCAGCTCACAGGGGGGGGACAATGAGCAGTTCTTC.